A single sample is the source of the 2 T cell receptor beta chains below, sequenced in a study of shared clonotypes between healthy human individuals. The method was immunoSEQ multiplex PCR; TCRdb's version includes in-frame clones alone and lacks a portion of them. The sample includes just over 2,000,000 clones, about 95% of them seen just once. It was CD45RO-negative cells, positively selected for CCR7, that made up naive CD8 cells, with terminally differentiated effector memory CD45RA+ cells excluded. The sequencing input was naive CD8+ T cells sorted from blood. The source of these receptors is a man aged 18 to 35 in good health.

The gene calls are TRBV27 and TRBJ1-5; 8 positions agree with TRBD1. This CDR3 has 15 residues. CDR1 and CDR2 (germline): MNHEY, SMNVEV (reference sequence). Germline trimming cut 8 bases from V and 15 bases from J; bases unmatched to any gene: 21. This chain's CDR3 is CASAVVLSGGINLHF. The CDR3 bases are TGTGCCAGCGCGGTGGTCTTGTCAGGGGGCATTAATCTGCATTTT.

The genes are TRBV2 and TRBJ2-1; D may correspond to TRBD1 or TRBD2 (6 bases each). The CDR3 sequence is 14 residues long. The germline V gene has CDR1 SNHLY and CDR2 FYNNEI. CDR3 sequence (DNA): TGTGCGAAAAGGGGGGTAGACCTCTACAATGAGCAGTTCTTC. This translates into CAKRGVDLYNEQFF.